The T cell receptor (beta chain) under discussion was sequenced for a study of T cells in women clearing cervical HPV infection. About this clone itself: Read coverage stops 3 residues before the CDR3 terminus; the germline J gene supplies the remainder.

Assay: immunoSEQ multiplex PCR; the TCRdb copy retains only in-frame clones and omits some. The sample table sets out around 31,000 clones. Germline values: CDR1 SEHNR, CDR2 FQNEAQ (reference sequence). This CDR3 spans 15 amino acids. V was trimmed by 5 bases and J by 5 bases, leaving 15 bases between them. The specimen sequenced was blood buffy coat. This receptor was identified in a woman aged 18 to 75 with a cervical HPV16 infection that either progressed to CIN3+ or cleared (not recorded which). This chain uses TRBV7-9 with TRBJ1-4; no clear D gene. Here the CDR3 reads CASSNARDFNEKLFF. CDR3 DNA, as far as it was read: TGTGCCAGCAGCAACGCGAGAGACTTCAATGAAAAA. Together with reference TRBV7-9 and TRBJ1-4, the CDR3 gives the full variable domain: DTGVSQNPRHKITKRGQNVTFRCDPISEHNRLYWYRQTLGQGPEFLTYFQNEAQLEKSRLLSDRFSAERPKGSFSTLEIQRTEQGDSAMYLCASSNARDFNEKLFFGSGTQLSVL.